This T cell receptor (beta chain) was profiled in a study of blood T cell repertoires in COVID-19. Study overall: Samples of COVID-19 (acute and convalescent) were obtained from the United States, Italy and Spain. Sources were T cells, B-cell-depleted T cells, or PBMCs; the material itself was cDNA or gDNA.

Germline-derived CDR1 and CDR2 are SGHRS and YFSETQ. CDR3 length: 14 residues. V was clipped by 0 bases and J by 6 bases; unmatched bases: 3. Sequencing was performed with immunoSEQ multiplex PCR; in TCRdb, only in-frame clones are kept and a portion is missing. The data show over 200,000 clones, with 89% seen just once and 3% to 4% held by the top ten. In this sample, this clone turned up once. V and J are TRBV5-1 and TRBJ1-2; 9 nucleotides line up with TRBD1. This TCR was sampled from a young woman with acute COVID-19. Sequenced sample: PBMCs or T cells enriched from blood (not recorded which). The CDR3 coding sequence is TGCGCCAGCAGCTTGGCCCGGGACAGGGATGGCTACACCTTC. Protein product: CASSLARDRDGYTF.